One and the same sample provided the 31 T cell receptor beta chains below, sequenced in a study of technical replicates of blood from a few donors. Generated by immunoSEQ multiplex PCR, the TCRdb table keeps only in-frame clones and is missing some. The sample yields 15,000 or so clones, 85% to 90% seen once. The sample was PBMCs. The source of these receptors is a human donor in good health.

The chain combines TRBV6-1 with TRBJ2-7, with D possibly matching TRBD1 (5 bases). The V and J ends lost 5 bases and 2 bases respectively, with 13 bases between them. The CDR3 runs to 14 residues. Germline V gives CDR1 MNHNS, CDR2 SASEGT. The CDR3: CASSTGGGTYEQYF. The CDR3 DNA is TGTGCCAGCAGTACAGGCGGTGGTACCTACGAGCAGTACTTC.

The chain is built from TRBV5-1 and TRBJ2-7; 9 bases are a match to TRBD1. V shed 2 bases and J 2 bases; nucleotides not matched to a gene: 5. This CDR3 contains 15 residues. CDR1 SGHRS and CDR2 YFSETQ come from the germline V gene. The CDR3 DNA reads TGCGCCAGCAGCTTTGGGGACAGGGAGGCCTACGAGCAGTACTTC. It specifies CASSFGDREAYEQYF.

This clone was seen a handful of times. The chain employs TRBV7-2 and TRBJ1-4; 11 bases map to TRBD1. This CDR3 contains 17 residues. CDR1 and CDR2 (germline): SGHTA, FQGNSA. Trimming at V came to 4 bases and at J to 6 bases, leaving 10 bases not matched to a gene. The CDR3 is CASSSVGTGGLDEKLFF. The CDR3 bases are TGTGCCAGCAGCTCAGTCGGGACAGGGGGATTGGATGAAAAACTGTTTTTT.

The chain couples TRBV4-2 to TRBJ1-5; no clear D. Germline V lookup: CDR1 LGHNA, CDR2 YNFKEQ. CDR3 length: 15 amino acids. Trimming left V 1 base short and J 4 bases short, with 11 bases between. The CDR3 bases are TGTGCCAGCAGCCAAGGGCTCACAGATAATCAGCCCCAGCATTTT. Its protein product is CASSQGLTDNQPQHF.

The V gene is TRBV28, the J gene TRBJ2-7; 16 bases map to TRBD2. The CDR3 runs to 17 residues. Trimming took 6 bases from V and 5 from J; bases not matched to a gene: 10. Germline lookup yields CDR1 MDHEN and CDR2 SYDVKM. Written as DNA, the CDR3 is TGTGCCAGCAGCCCCCCGGGACTAGCGGGAGGGGGAGACGAGCAGTACTTC. This codes for CASSPPGLAGGGDEQYF.

The gene calls are TRBV9 and TRBJ2-3; TRBD1 is a possible D gene (6 bases). The germline V gene encodes CDR1 SGDLS and CDR2 YYNGEE. Trimming stripped 2 bases from V and 3 bases from J, with 7 bases between. This CDR3 is 13 amino acids long. The CDR3 sequence: CASSVQGTDTQYF. The CDR3 DNA follows: TGTGCCAGCAGCGTTCAGGGGACAGATACGCAGTATTTT. Together with reference TRBV9 and TRBJ2-3, the CDR3 gives the full variable domain: DSGVTQTPKHLITATGQRVTLRCSPRSGDLSVYWYQQSLDQGLQFLIQYYNGEERAKGNILERFSAQQFPDLHSELNLSSLELGDSALYFCASSVQGTDTQYFGPGTRLTVL.

This chain connects TRBV7-3 to TRBJ2-1; D remains ambiguous. This CDR3 spans 14 amino acids. Per germline, CDR1 SGHTA and CDR2 FQGTGA. The ends were cut back, 5 bases at V and 8 bases at J, with 16 bases in the middle. The CDR3 spells CASSAYSINDEQFF. In nucleotides, the CDR3 is TGTGCCAGCAGCGCGTACTCGATTAACGATGAGCAGTTCTTC.

This chain connects TRBV27 to TRBJ2-7; 8 bases agree with TRBD1. In germline, CDR1 is MNHEY, CDR2 SMNVEV (reference sequence). This CDR3 spans 14 amino acids. J gave up 4 bases and V 6 bases, and 8 bases lay outside the gene matches. CDR3 nucleotide sequence: TGTGCCAGCAGCCGCACCAGGGGGCAATACGAGCAGTACTTC. Translated, it gives CASSRTRGQYEQYF.

A single count supports this clone. This chain uses TRBV6-5 with TRBJ1-1; 10 bases line up with TRBD1. Germline V gene lookup returns CDR1 MNHEY and CDR2 SVGAGI. Trimming at V came to 2 bases and at J to 7 bases, leaving 7 bases not matched to a gene. The CDR3 extends over 15 amino acids. CDR3 nucleotide sequence: TGTGCCAGCAGTTACAAGGGACAGGGGATTAGTGAAGCTTTCTTT. It translates to CASSYKGQGISEAFF.

The gene calls are TRBV29-1 and TRBJ2-1, with TRBD2 matching 13 bases. CDR1 and CDR2 (germline): SQVTM, ANQGSEA. J was trimmed by 7 bases and V by 3 bases; bases with no gene match: 15. This CDR3 contains 18 residues. The CDR3 DNA is TGCAGCGTTGATCAGAGCTGGACTAGCGGGAGAGAAGGTAATGAGCAGTTCTTC. This codes for CSVDQSWTSGREGNEQFF.

The chain links TRBV30 to TRBJ2-7; D is possibly TRBD2 (5 bases). The germline V gene encodes CDR1 GTSNPN and CDR2 SVGIG (reference sequence). The V gene lost 1 base and the J gene lost 9 bases, with 13 bases spanning the gap. The CDR3 is 12 amino acids. The CDR3 loop is CAWSGGRAGQYF. As DNA, the CDR3 is TGTGCCTGGAGTGGAGGGAGAGCAGGGCAGTACTTC.

The V and J genes are TRBV13 and TRBJ1-1; D gene uncertain. The germline CDR1 and CDR2 sequences are PRHDT and FYEKMQ (reference sequence). With 5 bases removed from V and 6 bases from J, the gap between germline ends came to 7 bases. There are 11 residues in the CDR3. The CDR3 here is CASSPGAEAFF. DNA for the CDR3: TGTGCCAGCAGCCCCGGGGCTGAAGCTTTCTTT.

The rearrangement links TRBV27 to TRBJ1-4, with D maybe TRBD1 (6 bases). Germline V gene sequence: CDR1 MNHEY, CDR2 SMNVEV (reference sequence). This CDR3 is 14 amino acids long. V was pared by 2 bases and J by 8 bases, with 12 bases between. In nucleotides, the CDR3 is TGTGCCAGCAGTTTACAGGGGACGGGCGAAAAACTGTTTTTT. Translating it yields CASSLQGTGEKLFF.

The rearrangement uses TRBV5-1 and TRBJ2-1; weak D call: TRBD1 (5 bases). The germline gives CDR1 SGHRS, CDR2 YFSETQ. The germline V and J ends were trimmed by 0 bases and 7 bases, with 14 bases remaining between them. The CDR3 extends over 15 amino acids. As DNA, the CDR3 is TGCGCCAGCAGCTTGGTTGGACAAGAGGAGAATGAGCAGTTCTTC. It translates to CASSLVGQEENEQFF.

This chain uses TRBV5-1 with TRBJ2-5, with 11 bases aligning to TRBD2. The CDR3 totals 15 residues. CDR1 is SGHRS and CDR2 is YFSETQ in the germline V gene. The J segment lost 2 bases and the V segment lost 4 bases, leaving 4 bases of the junction unmatched. Written as DNA, the CDR3 is TGCGCCAGCAGCCACGGGACTAGCGGTCAAGAGACCCAGTACTTC. This codes for CASSHGTSGQETQYF.

The chain uses TRBV25-1 and TRBJ2-7; the match to TRBD2 covers 8 bases. The ends lost 3 bases at V and 7 bases at J; junction bases unmatched: 5. CDR3 size: 13 residues. Germline V gene sequence: CDR1 MGHDK, CDR2 SYGVNS. CDR3 sequence (DNA): TGTGCCAGCAGTGAGCCCCCGGGGGGGGAGCAGTACTTC. Encoded protein: CASSEPPGGEQYF.

The chain carries TRBV5-1 and TRBJ2-1; no firm D call. CDR1 is SGHRS and CDR2 is YFSETQ in the germline V gene. The CDR3 is 13 residues long. V was shortened by 0 bases and J by 7 bases, with 8 bases between the two germline ends. The CDR3 reads CASSLAELNEQFF. DNA for the CDR3: TGCGCCAGCAGCTTGGCCGAGCTTAATGAGCAGTTCTTC.

The chain carries TRBV5-1 and TRBJ2-7; D not certain. Germline values: CDR1 SGHRS, CDR2 YFSETQ. Trimming took 5 bases from V and 0 from J, leaving 9 bases between them. The length of the CDR3 is 13 residues. The CDR3 protein is CASSPGYSYEQYF. Written as DNA, the CDR3 is TGCGCCAGCAGTCCGGGTTACTCCTACGAGCAGTACTTC.

This clone was recorded once. The V and J genes are TRBV7-3 and TRBJ2-1; 10 bases are a match to TRBD2. This CDR3 region has 15 residues. Germline V lookup: CDR1 SGHTA, CDR2 FQGTGA. After removal of 5 bases from V and 8 bases from J, the junction contained 9 bases not matched to a gene. In DNA form, the CDR3 reads TGTGCCAGCAGCGCACCGGGACTAGCGTTGGATGAGCAGTTCTTC. It yields the protein CASSAPGLALDEQFF.

This clone was found a few times. The V and J genes are TRBV18 and TRBJ2-7; 9 nucleotides match TRBD2. The V gene's germline CDR1 is KGHSH and CDR2 LQKENI. V lost 1 base to trimming and J lost 5 bases; unmatched junction nucleotides: 6. CDR3 length: 15 residues. CDR3 in amino acids: CASSPRTSEANEQYF. CDR3 nucleotide sequence: TGTGCCAGCTCACCACGGACTAGCGAGGCCAACGAGCAGTACTTC.

The chain uses TRBV5-1 and TRBJ2-5; the D gene is possibly TRBD1 (6 bases). The V gene's germline CDR1 is SGHRS and CDR2 YFSETQ. The CDR3 length is 15 residues. V was shortened by 0 bases and J by 5 bases, with 14 bases between the two germline ends. The CDR3 region is CASSLGQGISETQYF. The DNA for the CDR3 is TGCGCCAGCAGCTTGGGGCAGGGGATTTCGGAGACCCAGTACTTC. Complete variable domain (other parts from reference TRBV5-1 and TRBJ2-5): KAGVTQTPRYLIKTRGQQVTLSCSPISGHRSVSWYQQTPGQGLQFLFEYFSETQRNKGNFPGRFSGRQFSNSRSEMNVSTLELGDSALYLCASSLGQGISETQYFGPGTRLLVL.

The chain couples TRBV2 to TRBJ1-4; 7 bases map to TRBD1. The CDR3 length is 14 residues. The V gene end was trimmed by 5 bases and the J gene end by 4 bases; junction bases not matched to a gene: 4. The V gene's germline CDR1 is SNHLY and CDR2 FYNNEI. CDR3 sequence (DNA): TGTGCCAGCAGTCGACAGGGATTTAATGAAAAACTGTTTTTT. Amino acids: CASSRQGFNEKLFF. The full variable domain, rest sourced from reference TRBV2 and TRBJ1-4, is EPEVTQTPSHQVTQMGQEVILRCVPISNHLYFYWYRQILGQKVEFLVSFYNNEISEKSEIFDDQFSVERPDGSNFTLKIRSTKLEDSAMYFCASSRQGFNEKLFFGSGTQLSVL.

The CDR3 sequence: CASSDSGNQPQHF. CDR3 DNA sequence: TGTGCCAGCTCCGACAGTGGCAATCAGCCCCAGCATTTT. J is TRBJ1-5 and V is TRBV18; weak D call: TRBD1 (5 bases). Germline V CDR1 and CDR2: KGHSH, LQKENI. The V end was cut by 6 bases, the J end by 2 bases, with 8 bases between. There are 13 residues in the CDR3.

The rearrangement links TRBV28 to TRBJ2-7, with D possibly being TRBD1 (7 bases). V shed 4 bases and J shed 7 bases, with 17 bases lying between them. CDR1 is MDHEN, CDR2 SYDVKM, per germline. The CDR3 extends over 14 amino acids. CDR3 nucleotide sequence: TGTGCCAGCAGTTCGGGACAGCGGGCGGGAGAGCAGTACTTC. Translating it yields CASSSGQRAGEQYF.

The CDR3 loop reads CASRRYEQYF. In DNA, the CDR3 is TGTGCCAGCAGGCGGTACGAGCAGTACTTC. The chain employs TRBV28 and TRBJ2-7; D is uncertain. The CDR3 is 10 amino acids. CDR1 is MDHEN and CDR2 is SYDVKM in the germline V gene. Deletions cut 6 bases from V and 4 bases from J, with 4 bases between. The full variable domain, completed using reference TRBV28 and TRBJ2-7, is DVKVTQSSRYLVKRTGEKVFLECVQDMDHENMFWYRQDPGLGLRLIYFSYDVKMKEKGDIPEGYSVSREKKERFSLILESASTNQTSMYLCASRRYEQYFGPGTRLTVT.

J is TRBJ2-1 and V is TRBV28; D call uncertain. This CDR3 comprises 13 residues. Per germline, CDR1 MDHEN and CDR2 SYDVKM. Deletions cut 7 bases from V and 9 bases from J, with 16 bases between. CDR3 sequence reads: CASTISMGPEQFF. DNA of the CDR3: TGTGCCAGCACCATATCGATGGGCCCTGAGCAGTTCTTC.

This chain uses TRBV27 with TRBJ2-3, with a possible D match to TRBD1 (5 bases). V lost 3 bases to trimming and J lost 2 bases, with 9 bases between them. The CDR3 spans 14 residues. The germline CDR1 and CDR2 sequences are MNHEY and SMNVEV (reference sequence). The CDR3 bases are TGTGCCAGCAGTTTTTCAGGGCACACAGATACGCAGTATTTT. This sequence encodes CASSFSGHTDTQYF.

The rearrangement joins TRBV30 to TRBJ2-1, with 7 nucleotides matching TRBD2. The CDR3 consists of 16 residues. The germline V gene has CDR1 GTSNPN and CDR2 SVGIG (reference sequence). V lost 2 bases and J lost 7; bases outside the gene matches: 14. In nucleotides, the CDR3 is TGTGCCTGGAGTCCCCCCTTCGGCGGGAGTGTAAATGAGCAGTTCTTC. It is translated as CAWSPPFGGSVNEQFF.

The rearrangement joins TRBV6-1 to TRBJ2-7; D is unclear. Germline CDR1 is MNHNS and CDR2 is SASEGT. V was cut by 4 bases and J by 9 bases, with 10 bases left in between. The CDR3 has 11 residues. The CDR3 is CASSGDPGQYF. The CDR3 DNA sequence: TGTGCCAGCAGTGGAGATCCCGGGCAGTACTTC.

CDR3 loop: CASTSLAGGFYEQFF. The CDR3 DNA reads TGTGCCAGTACTTCACTAGCGGGAGGGTTTTATGAGCAGTTCTTC. This chain joins TRBV19 and TRBJ2-1; 13 bases match TRBD2. CDR3 length equals 15 residues. V lost 7 bases, J lost 8 bases, and 8 bases stayed unmatched. Germline CDR1 reads LNHDA; CDR2 reads SQIVND (reference sequence).

J is TRBJ1-1 and V is TRBV6-5; possibly TRBD1 for D (5 bases). CDR1 is MNHEY, CDR2 SVGAGI, per germline. The CDR3 covers 15 residues. Trimming stripped 0 bases from V and 1 base from J, with 9 bases between. The CDR3 is CASSYSGQANTEAFF. CDR3 in DNA: TGTGCCAGCAGTTACTCGGGGCAGGCGAACACTGAAGCTTTCTTT.